These 32 T cell receptor beta chains were all obtained from the same sample, sequenced in a study of beta chain features in type 1 diabetes (dated by TCRdb to 2016 to 2019). The library was made by the immunoSEQ multiplex PCR assay. The High Capacity cDNA Reverse Transcription Kit was used to reverse transcribe all of the isolated RNA, meaning that expressed TCRB transcripts were what got sequenced. In its TCRdb copy, this immuneACCESS table keeps in-frame sequences only and misses some clones. Where compared with another copy, unresolved V genes explain less than half of these, and the others have no known cause. Within this sample are 860,000 or so clones, with about a sixth of them counted one time only. The biggest ten clones account for 0.023% of the sample. The sample taken for sequencing was naive CD4+ T cells from blood. The cell subset or site label, as the study defines it: true naive CD4+ T cells. The receptor set was obtained from a woman in her late teens or twenties in good health.

Of note for this clone: The identical CDR3 is also encoded by other nucleotide sequences in the sample. This chain uses TRBV7-2 with TRBJ2-7; D assignment may be TRBD1 or TRBD2 (5 bases each). Germline assignment: CDR1 SGHTA and CDR2 FQGNSA. Between the trimmed V and J ends, which lost 1 base and 3 bases, there was a span of 7 bases. The CDR3 is 13 amino acids. CDR3 region: CASSLGGGYEQYF. In DNA form, the CDR3 reads TGTGCCAGCAGCTTAGGTGGGGGCTACGAGCAGTACTTC.

This rearrangement joins TRBV15 to TRBJ2-5; D is uncertain. This CDR3 has 13 amino acids. The V and J ends lost 5 bases and 5 bases respectively, with 12 bases between them. The germline gives CDR1 LNHNV, CDR2 YYDKDF (reference sequence). The CDR3 DNA sequence: TGTGCCACCAGCGAAGCTCATTACGAGACCCAGTACTTC. It is translated as CATSEAHYETQYF. Variable domain in full (rest from reference TRBV15 and TRBJ2-5): DAMVIQNPRYQVTQFGKPVTLSCSQTLNHNVMYWYQQKSSQAPKLLFHYYDKDFNNEADTPDNFQSRRPNTSFCFLDIRSPGLGDTAMYLCATSEAHYETQYFGPGTRLLVL.

This clone turned up a few times. The chain combines TRBV7-6 with TRBJ2-7; 7 bases agree with TRBD1. The germline CDR1 and CDR2 sequences are SGHVS and FNYEAQ. The length of the CDR3 is 13 residues. The ends lost 5 bases at V and 3 bases at J; junction bases unmatched: 4. The CDR3 loop is CASSTQGVYEQYF. The DNA of the CDR3 is TGTGCCAGCAGCACTCAGGGGGTCTACGAGCAGTACTTC.

This clone was counted only a few times. The V gene is TRBV7-2, the J gene TRBJ2-2, with no clear D. Trimming stripped 3 bases from V and 3 bases from J, with 2 bases between. Germline-derived CDR1 and CDR2 are SGHTA and FQGNSA. The length of the CDR3 is 12 residues. CDR3 nucleotide sequence: TGTGCCAGCAGCTTTCACACCGGGGAGCTGTTTTTT. Protein sequence: CASSFHTGELFF.

This clone was observed a handful of times. This chain links TRBV19 with TRBJ2-1; D might be TRBD1 (6 bases). The V end lost 3 bases, the J end lost 14 bases, and 20 bases lay between the germline ends. This CDR3 region has 14 residues. The germline V gene has CDR1 LNHDA and CDR2 SQIVND (reference sequence). CDR3 sequence (DNA): TGTGCCAGTAGTATTAGAGTGGGGGCTACCAGTGAGTTCTTC. Protein: CASSIRVGATSEFF.

Of note for this clone: The junction and the germline gene differ at one end; a read error may be behind it. The chain couples TRBV4-1 to TRBJ1-2; D is perhaps TRBD1 (5 bases). CDR1 is MGHRA and CDR2 is YSYEKL in the germline V gene. This CDR3 is 13 amino acids long. The CDR3 region has the DNA TGTGCCAGCAGCCTTGGGACCGCCTATGGCTACACCTTC. Encoded protein: CASSLGTAYGYTF.

This clone appeared a few times. V gene TRBV28 combines with J gene TRBJ2-3; unclear D gene. Looked up from germline, CDR1 is MDHEN and CDR2 is SYDVKM. The CDR3 extends over 12 amino acids. V shed 5 bases and J shed 5 bases, with 8 bases lying between them. The CDR3 region is CASSGPLDTQYF. The CDR3 DNA reads as TGTGCCAGCAGTGGGCCCTTAGATACGCAGTATTTT.

The chain combines TRBV6-6 with TRBJ2-7, with D possibly being TRBD1 (5 bases). Trimming stripped 5 bases from V and 3 bases from J, with 11 bases between. The V gene's germline CDR1 is MNHNY and CDR2 SVGAGI (reference sequence). The CDR3 runs 13 residues. The CDR3 DNA is TGTGCCAGCAGTACCTCAGACAGCTACGAGCAGTACTTC. Protein sequence: CASSTSDSYEQYF.

CDR3 sequence: CASSPGPSGANVLTF. In nucleotides, the CDR3 is TGTGCCAGCAGTCCGGGGCCTTCTGGGGCCAACGTCCTGACTTTC. J is TRBJ2-6 and V is TRBV28; D is possibly TRBD1 or TRBD2 (5 bases each). This CDR3 is built from 15 residues. CDR1 and CDR2 from the germline V gene are MDHEN and SYDVKM. Deletions cut 5 bases from V and 1 base from J, with 9 bases between.

The chain joins TRBV29-1 to TRBJ2-5; D unresolved. The CDR3 contains 11 residues. V lost 2 bases and J lost 8, with 9 bases in between. Germline V gene data show CDR1 as SQVTM and CDR2 as ANQGSEA. The CDR3 loop reads CSVEPGLTQYF. The CDR3 DNA reads as TGCAGCGTTGAACCTGGGCTAACCCAGTACTTC.

This chain connects TRBV7-9 to TRBJ1-2; TRBD1 matches 8 bases. This CDR3 is built from 16 residues. Germline CDR1 SEHNR, CDR2 FQNEAQ (reference sequence). V was pared by 5 bases and J by 7 bases, with 15 bases of the junction left unmatched. DNA for the CDR3: TGTGCCAGCAGCCACACAGGACAGGGTGGCTTCGGTGGCTACACCTTC. It is translated as CASSHTGQGGFGGYTF.

The gene calls are TRBV2 and TRBJ2-3, with 7 nucleotides matching TRBD1. Germline values: CDR1 SNHLY, CDR2 FYNNEI. J gave up 2 bases and V 6 bases, and 5 bases lay outside the gene matches. The CDR3 extends over 14 amino acids. The CDR3 DNA reads TGTGCCAGCAGACACAGGGGATACACAGATACGCAGTATTTT. This translates into CASRHRGYTDTQYF.

This clone was seen more than once but under ten times. This chain uses TRBV6-5 with TRBJ1-2; unclear D gene. V shed 6 bases and J shed 7 bases, with 12 bases lying between them. The CDR3 has 12 amino acids. Germline V gene lookup returns CDR1 MNHEY and CDR2 SVGAGI. The CDR3 DNA reads TGTGCCAGCAGCTCCTCAATAGGTGGCTACACCTTC. Translating gives CASSSSIGGYTF.

This clone was observed a few times. V usage is TRBV7-2 and J usage is TRBJ2-7; the match to TRBD2 covers 11 bases. This CDR3 spans 15 amino acids. In germline, CDR1 is SGHTA, CDR2 FQGNSA. Unmatched junction bases numbered 9, after V lost 5 bases and J lost 6 bases. The DNA of the CDR3 is TGTGCCAGCAGCCAAGGTAGCGGGAGGGCCACCGAGCAGTACTTC. Translating it yields CASSQGSGRATEQYF. The variable domain in full, with the rest retrieved from reference TRBV7-2 and TRBJ2-7, is GAGVSQSPSNKVTEKGKDVELRCDPISGHTALYWYRQSLGQGLEFLIYFQGNSAPDKSGLPSDRFSAERTGGSVSTLTIQRTQQEDSAVYLCASSQGSGRATEQYFGPGTRLTVT.

This clone has at least ten counts. The chain couples TRBV10-3 to TRBJ2-3; D not certain. Germline V CDR1 and CDR2: ENHRY, SYGVKD. This CDR3 has 13 residues. Trimming left V 10 bases short and J 0 bases short, with 11 bases between. The CDR3 here is CATMLGSTDTQYF. The CDR3 bases are TGTGCCACGATGCTAGGGAGCACAGATACGCAGTATTTT.

This sequence joins TRBV7-9 and TRBJ1-2, with D hard to call. V was shortened by 1 base and J by 10 bases, with 22 bases between the two germline ends. The CDR3 is 16 residues long. Looked up from germline, CDR1 is SEHNR and CDR2 is FQNEAQ (reference sequence). CDR3 nucleotide sequence: TGTGCCAGCAGCTTAGTCTTTAGCCAGCCCATGGTTGCCTACACCTTC. Encoded protein: CASSLVFSQPMVAYTF.

V and J are TRBV19 and TRBJ2-3; D remains unclear. The V end was cut by 3 bases, the J end by 2 bases, with 6 bases between. This CDR3 comprises 13 residues. Germline V lookup: CDR1 LNHDA, CDR2 SQIVND (reference sequence). CDR3 bases: TGTGCCAGTAGTATCGGTTACACAGATACGCAGTATTTT. Its translation is CASSIGYTDTQYF.

This chain uses TRBV10-3 with TRBJ2-2; 9 bases are shared with TRBD1. CDR3 length equals 18 residues. V shed 1 base, J shed 0 bases, and the junction held 6 bases outside the gene matches. The germline V gene encodes CDR1 ENHRY and CDR2 SYGVKD. This CDR3 is CAISEYRRTGANTGELFF. The CDR3 nucleotides read TGTGCCATCAGTGAGTATAGGAGGACAGGGGCGAACACCGGGGAGCTGTTTTTT.

The chain links TRBV5-1 to TRBJ1-2; 7 nucleotides align to TRBD1. CDR1 SGHRS and CDR2 YFSETQ come from the germline V gene. CDR3 length equals 14 residues. The ends lost 0 bases at V and 5 bases at J; junction bases unmatched: 4. In nucleotides, the CDR3 is TGCGCCAGCAGCTTGGCCGTACAGGGGTATGGCTACACCTTC. This translates into CASSLAVQGYGYTF. Combining the CDR3 with reference TRBV5-1 and TRBJ1-2 gives the whole variable domain KAGVTQTPRYLIKTRGQQVTLSCSPISGHRSVSWYQQTPGQGLQFLFEYFSETQRNKGNFPGRFSGRQFSNSRSEMNVSTLELGDSALYLCASSLAVQGYGYTFGSGTRLTVV.

This clone was observed a few times. The rearrangement links TRBV11-3 to TRBJ2-1; possibly TRBD1 for D (6 bases). The CDR3 is 15 residues long. V was pared by 4 bases and J by 0 bases, with 10 bases between. CDR1 and CDR2 (germline): SGHNT, YENEEA. The CDR3 nucleotides read TGTGCCAGCAGCTCCTGGACAGCCTCCTACAATGAGCAGTTCTTC. Encoded protein: CASSSWTASYNEQFF.

This clone has only a few counts. The V gene is TRBV5-6, the J gene TRBJ2-3; 8 positions match TRBD1. Trimming removed 4 bases from V and 0 bases from J; junction bases left unmatched: 7. Germline V CDR1 and CDR2: SGHDT, YYEEEE. The CDR3 spans 16 residues. CDR3 loop: CASSPDRGHSTDTQYF. Written as DNA, the CDR3 is TGTGCCAGCAGCCCCGACAGGGGACATAGCACAGATACGCAGTATTTT.

This clone was seen a handful of times. This rearrangement joins TRBV18 to TRBJ2-7, with D uncertain. Germline loops: CDR1 KGHSH, CDR2 LQKENI. This CDR3 has 14 residues. The V end was cut by 0 bases, the J end by 1 base, with 7 bases between. The CDR3 nucleotides read TGTGCCAGCTCACCACCTTCACAGTCCTACGAGCAGTACTTC. Encoded protein: CASSPPSQSYEQYF.

In this sample, this clone turned up a few times. The chain carries TRBV27 and TRBJ2-1; TRBD1 matches at 7 bases. With 3 bases clipped from V and 15 bases from J, the junction kept 8 bases outside the gene matches. The CDR3 extends over 12 amino acids. Germline CDR1 MNHEY, CDR2 SMNVEV (reference sequence). In nucleotides, the CDR3 is TGTGCCAGCAGTTTTCAAGGGGGCGCGTCGTTCTTC. It specifies CASSFQGGASFF.

V and J are TRBV6-6 and TRBJ2-4, with 9 bases aligning to TRBD1. Per the germline V gene, CDR1 is MNHNY and CDR2 is SVGAGI (reference sequence). V was pared by 6 bases and J by 13 bases, with 19 bases of the junction left unmatched. This CDR3 has 16 amino acids. CDR3 amino acids: CASRTLDRGRLVPQYF. Here the CDR3 DNA reads TGTGCCAGCAGGACACTGGACAGGGGTAGACTCGTGCCCCAGTACTTC.

This chain connects TRBV28 to TRBJ2-1; 10 bases are shared with TRBD2. V was clipped by 6 bases and J by 11 bases; unmatched bases: 13. The CDR3 extends over 15 amino acids. The germline gives CDR1 MDHEN, CDR2 SYDVKM. As DNA, the CDR3 is TGTGCCAGCAGGCAAGCGGGAGGGCACCGAATAAAGCAGTTCTTC. Translating gives CASRQAGGHRIKQFF. The whole variable domain, remainder taken from reference TRBV28 and TRBJ2-1, is DVKVTQSSRYLVKRTGEKVFLECVQDMDHENMFWYRQDPGLGLRLIYFSYDVKMKEKGDIPEGYSVSREKKERFSLILESASTNQTSMYLCASRQAGGHRIKQFFGPGTRLTVL.

The chain links TRBV19 to TRBJ2-1, with D possibly matching TRBD2 (6 bases). Germline loops: CDR1 LNHDA, CDR2 SQIVND (reference sequence). This CDR3 spans 16 amino acids. Trimming took 5 bases from V and 9 from J, leaving 23 bases between them. The CDR3 protein is CASSSERALRRGEQFF. Here the CDR3 DNA reads TGTGCCAGTAGTTCAGAGCGGGCCCTACGAAGGGGTGAGCAGTTCTTC.

This clone came up a few times. The chain couples TRBV18 to TRBJ2-4, with D maybe TRBD2 (6 bases). The CDR3 length is 18 residues. V lost 2 bases and J lost 1, with 18 bases in between. Germline V gives CDR1 KGHSH, CDR2 LQKENI. CDR3 protein: CASSPSVTGVVAKNIQYF. The CDR3 DNA is TGTGCCAGCTCACCATCTGTGACGGGGGTTGTCGCCAAAAACATTCAGTACTTC. Combining the CDR3 with reference TRBV18 and TRBJ2-4 gives the whole variable domain NAGVMQNPRHLVRRRGQEARLRCSPMKGHSHVYWYRQLPEEGLKFMVYLQKENIIDESGMPKERFSAEFPKEGPSILRIQQVVRGDSAAYFCASSPSVTGVVAKNIQYFGAGTRLSVL.

This clone was observed a few times. The chain employs TRBV28 and TRBJ1-2; D is ambiguous. The CDR3 is 15 residues long. Trimming removed 4 bases from V and 3 bases from J, with 15 bases in between. The germline gives CDR1 MDHEN, CDR2 SYDVKM. The CDR3 region has the DNA TGTGCCAGCAGTTCGCTTCGTCGGGGTGACTATGGCTACACCTTC. Its protein product is CASSSLRRGDYGYTF.

This clone was picked up a small number of times. The V call is TRBV10-2, the J call TRBJ1-1; 9 bases are shared with TRBD1. V gave up 4 bases and J gave up 5 bases; unmatched junction bases: 8. The CDR3 sequence is 15 residues long. Germline CDR1 WSHSY, CDR2 SAAADI. The CDR3 DNA is TGCGCCAGCAGTGTTACAGGGGGCCAGGGGACTGAAGCTTTCTTT. Its translation is CASSVTGGQGTEAFF.

J is TRBJ1-5 and V is TRBV4-2; 7 nucleotides line up with TRBD1. CDR1 LGHNA and CDR2 YNFKEQ come from the germline V gene. This CDR3 is 15 amino acids long. Trimming at V came to 1 base and at J to 4 bases, leaving 4 bases not matched to a gene. Here the CDR3 DNA reads TGTGCCAGCAGCCAAGGACAGGGTGATAATCAGCCCCAGCATTTT. Protein sequence: CASSQGQGDNQPQHF.

The table lists this clone with a few counts. This CDR3 is also generated by other DNA sequences in the sample. The V gene is TRBV11-2, the J gene TRBJ2-3; D unclear. The CDR3 runs to 13 residues. V lost 1 base and J lost 6, with 8 bases in between. Germline CDR1 reads SGHAT; CDR2 reads FQNNGV. The CDR3 DNA follows: TGTGCCAGCAGCTTAGGTAGGACGGATACGCAGTATTTT. Its protein product is CASSLGRTDTQYF.

There are a few counts of this clone. J is TRBJ2-2 and V is TRBV7-3; either TRBD1 or TRBD2 may fit D (5 bases each). This CDR3 is 15 amino acids long. The germline CDR1 and CDR2 sequences are SGHTA and FQGTGA. V gave up 5 bases and J gave up 0 bases, with 10 bases separating them. In DNA, the CDR3 is TGTGCCAGCAGCGAGTCGGGACCGAACACCGGGGAGCTGTTTTTT. It specifies CASSESGPNTGELFF.